This T cell receptor (beta chain) was obtained from a study of CD4 T cells in relation to SARS-CoV-2 and coronaviruses. Before the COVID-19 pandemic, during about 2010-2018, CD4+ T cells were taken from unexposed donors. CD4+ T cells were isolated from the cells after more than nine days of culture. Unexposed-donor CD4+ T cells were probed with SARS-CoV-2 S/N and four cold-coronavirus spikes, cells permitting. PBMCs were plated at a few million per well in IL-2-containing medium. Germline values: CDR1 LNHDA, CDR2 SQIVND (reference sequence). V lost 7 bases and J lost 6; bases outside the gene matches: 10. The CDR3 has 16 residues. In its sample, this clone was seen a few times. Its antigen is not known. Only in-frame clones appear in the TCRdb table, and some are missing; sequencing was by immunoSEQ multiplex PCR. The sample lists 14,000 or so clones, about 73% occurring once. General study results and limits: In around 67% of donors, memory CD4+ clonotypes crossrecognized SARS-CoV-2 and at least one common cold coronavirus spike.

The TCR originated in a human donor in good health. The chain combines TRBV19 with TRBJ2-2; 11 bases align to TRBD1. The sample was CD4+ T cells from PBMCs, cultured in vitro. DNA for the CDR3: TGTGCCAGTAAGCCCTTAGGACAGGGGGCCGCCGGGGAGCTGTTTTTT. Its translation is CASKPLGQGAAGELFF.